This T cell receptor (beta chain) came from a study of blood T cells in healthy people across ages. Study overall: Through template switching, about one barcoded beta molecule was captured per two T cells, as measured in model experiments.

Next came a second PCR, run for about 7 to 12 cycles, which used a sample-barcoded 5' primer along with a J-beta primer mix. Using its own MiXCR run on the 5' RACE reads, TCRdb lists one record per CDR3 protein. The sample records over 1,500,000 distinct CDR3 sequences, about 50% being singletons. At least ten counts were recorded for this clonotype. What it binds is unknown. The study, taken as a whole, reports: Unknown donor CMV status possibly confounded expanded clonotype changes. Diversity of TCR beta per million T cells declined in a roughly linear way with age.

Germline values: CDR1 SQVTM, CDR2 ANQGSEA. V was clipped by 7 bases and J by 8 bases, with 18 bases between them. The CDR3 length is 13 residues. The sequenced sample was blood. This sequence joins TRBV29-1 and TRBJ2-1, with a tentative D call TRBD2 (6 bases). This sequence was found in a woman aged 40 to 50 in good health. CDR3 region: CSARDRGGYEQFF. CDR3 in DNA: TGCAGCGCTAGAGACCGCGGAGGGTATGAGCAGTTCTTC.